The clone carrying this TCR beta chain has only a few counts. Its antigen is currently unknown. The data derive from a study of response to subunit inactivated influenza vaccine. General study results and limits: A suggestion made by the authors is that each seasonal influenza vaccination recruits few new T cells.

Each CDR3 protein is one row after TCRdb ran MiXCR on the RT-PCR reads. The data hold around 580,000 distinct CDR3 sequences, with around 13% observed a single time. Trimming cost V 7 bases and J 8 bases; bases outside gene matches: 14. The CDR3 has 15 amino acids. J is TRBJ2-1 and V is TRBV12-3 or TRBV12-4, with 7 bases that match TRBD2. The source is a man aged 50-60 years who received an inactivated influenza vaccine. Here the sequenced sample was PBMCs from blood, taken 11 to 12 days after vaccination. The CDR3, as DNA: TGTGCCAGCAACCTCGCCGGCGGGGGATTAGATGAGCAGTTCTTC. Translating it yields CASNLAGGGLDEQFF.